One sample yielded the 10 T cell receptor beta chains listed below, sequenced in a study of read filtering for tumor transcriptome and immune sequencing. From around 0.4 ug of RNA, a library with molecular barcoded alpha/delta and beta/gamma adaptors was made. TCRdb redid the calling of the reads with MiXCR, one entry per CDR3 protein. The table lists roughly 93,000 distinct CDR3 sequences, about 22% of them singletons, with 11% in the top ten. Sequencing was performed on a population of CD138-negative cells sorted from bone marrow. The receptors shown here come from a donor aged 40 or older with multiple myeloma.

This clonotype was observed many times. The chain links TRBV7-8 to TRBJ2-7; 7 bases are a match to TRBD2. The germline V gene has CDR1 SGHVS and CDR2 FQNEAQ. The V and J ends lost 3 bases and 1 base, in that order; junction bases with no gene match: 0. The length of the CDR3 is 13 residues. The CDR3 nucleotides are TGTGCCAGCAGCTTCGGGGGGTCCTACGAGCAGTACTTC. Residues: CASSFGGSYEQYF.

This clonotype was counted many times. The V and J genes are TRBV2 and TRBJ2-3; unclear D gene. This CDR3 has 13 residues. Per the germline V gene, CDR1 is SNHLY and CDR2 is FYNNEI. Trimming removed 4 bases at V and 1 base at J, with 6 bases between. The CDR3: CASSGVGTDTQYF. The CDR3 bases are TGTGCCAGCAGTGGGGTCGGCACAGATACGCAGTATTTT.

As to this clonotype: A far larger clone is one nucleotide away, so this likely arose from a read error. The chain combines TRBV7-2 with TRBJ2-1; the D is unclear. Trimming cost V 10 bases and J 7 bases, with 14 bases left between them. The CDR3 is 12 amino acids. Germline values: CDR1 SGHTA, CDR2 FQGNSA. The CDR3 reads CATLTKMNEQFF. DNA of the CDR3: TGTGCCACCTTAACTAAGATGAATGAGCAGTTCTTC.

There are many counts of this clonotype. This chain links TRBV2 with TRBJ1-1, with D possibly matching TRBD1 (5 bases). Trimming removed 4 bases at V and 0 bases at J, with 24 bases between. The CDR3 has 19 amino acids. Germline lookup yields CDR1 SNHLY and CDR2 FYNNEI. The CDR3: CASSGVGANGLLMNTEAFF. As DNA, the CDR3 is TGTGCCAGCAGTGGGGTTGGGGCCAACGGGCTACTCATGAACACTGAAGCTTTCTTT.

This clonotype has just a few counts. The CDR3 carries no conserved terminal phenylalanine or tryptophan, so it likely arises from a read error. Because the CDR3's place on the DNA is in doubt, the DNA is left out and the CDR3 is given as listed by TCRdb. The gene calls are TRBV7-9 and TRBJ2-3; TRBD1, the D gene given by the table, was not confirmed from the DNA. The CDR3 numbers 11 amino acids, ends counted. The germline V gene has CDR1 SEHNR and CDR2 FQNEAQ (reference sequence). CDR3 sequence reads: CASSFPGQSIL.

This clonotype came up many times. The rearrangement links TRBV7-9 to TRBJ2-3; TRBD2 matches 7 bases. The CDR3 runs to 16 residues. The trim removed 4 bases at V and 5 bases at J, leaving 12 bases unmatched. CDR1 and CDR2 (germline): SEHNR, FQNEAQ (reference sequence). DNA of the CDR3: TGTGCCAGCAGCTCCGTTGCGGGGGATCTTAGAGATACGCAGTATTTT. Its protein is CASSSVAGDLRDTQYF.

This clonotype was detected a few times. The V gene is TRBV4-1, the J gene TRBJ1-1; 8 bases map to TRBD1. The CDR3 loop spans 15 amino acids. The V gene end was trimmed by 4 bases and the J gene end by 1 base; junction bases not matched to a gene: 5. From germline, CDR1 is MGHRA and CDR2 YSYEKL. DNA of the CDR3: TGCGCCAGCAGCCCATTGGGACAGGCGAACACTGAAGCTTTCTTT. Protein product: CASSPLGQANTEAFF.

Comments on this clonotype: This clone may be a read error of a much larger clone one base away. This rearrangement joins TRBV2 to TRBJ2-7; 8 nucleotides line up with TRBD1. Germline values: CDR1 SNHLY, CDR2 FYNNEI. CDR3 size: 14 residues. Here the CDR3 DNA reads TGTGCCTGCAGTGAAGACACAGGGGGCTACGAGCAGTACTTC. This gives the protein CACSEDTGGYEQYF.

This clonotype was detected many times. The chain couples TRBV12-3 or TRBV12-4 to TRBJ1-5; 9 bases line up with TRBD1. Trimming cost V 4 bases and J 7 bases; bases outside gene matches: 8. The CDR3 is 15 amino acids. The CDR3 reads CASSWGQGGAQPQHF. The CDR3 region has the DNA TGTGCCAGCAGTTGGGGACAGGGAGGTGCCCAGCCCCAGCATTTT.

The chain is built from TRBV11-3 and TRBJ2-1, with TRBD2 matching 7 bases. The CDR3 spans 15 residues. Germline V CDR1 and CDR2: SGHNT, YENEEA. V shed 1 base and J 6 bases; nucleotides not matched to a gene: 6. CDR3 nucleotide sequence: TGTGCCAGCAGCTTAGGGACTAGAGGAGGCAATGAGCAGTTCTTC. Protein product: CASSLGTRGGNEQFF.